A single TCR beta chain is shown here with its context. The target antigen is unknown. The data were taken from a study of follicular helper T cells after annual influenza vaccination. Study-wide points: Successive annual vaccinations recalled a recurrent oligoclonal ICOS+CD38+ cTfh response with influenza-specific clonotypes.

From germline, CDR1 is LNHDA and CDR2 SQIVND (reference sequence). Unmatched junction bases numbered 9, after V lost 5 bases and J lost 6 bases. This CDR3 is 15 amino acids long. This table comes from immunoSEQ multiplex PCR, and its TCRdb copy is limited to in-frame clones, with some not included. The top ten clones hold 3% to 4% of a sample with under 15,000 clones, roughly 80% of them seen once. Time point reported: 2015-2016 season, pre-vaccination. V and J are TRBV19 and TRBJ1-2; the match to TRBD1 covers 10 bases. The input for sequencing was CXCR5+ CD38- circulating T follicular helper cells from blood, taken on the day of influenza vaccination. Indicated subset: circulating Tfh, non-naive CD4+CXCR5+PD-1+ (ICOS+CD38+ or ICOS-CD38-). This receptor was taken from an adult who received the influenza vaccine. As DNA, the CDR3 is TGTGCCAGTAGTCTCCGGGACAGGGGACGGAATGGCTACACCTTC. Protein product: CASSLRDRGRNGYTF. The entire variable domain, with the rest obtained from reference TRBV19 and TRBJ1-2, is as follows: DGGITQSPKYLFRKEGQNVTLSCEQNLNHDAMYWYRQDPGQGLRLIYYSQIVNDFQKGDIAEGYSVSREKKESFPLTVTSAQKNPTAFYLCASSLRDRGRNGYTFGSGTRLTVV.